Listed below are T cell receptor beta chains from one sample, sequenced in a study of blood T cell repertoires in COVID-19. Assay used: immunoSEQ multiplex PCR; TCRdb lists only in-frame clones, some missing. The table shows approximately 89,000 clones, with over 70% occurring only once. Sequenced material: peripheral blood. The source of these receptors is a man aged 65 to 85 with acute or convalescent COVID-19. Both conserved end residues are part of each CDR3. The order of the fields is J gene, clone size, V gene, D gene, CDR3 protein. The D gene is left open where the match is weak. Some rows have no size entry. The others give once, few or many, or a class for an expanded clone.

J gene: TRBJ2-2; clone size: few; V gene: TRBV10-3; D gene: .; CDR3 protein: CAISESTPGTGELFF
J gene: TRBJ1-5; clone size: .; V gene: TRBV3-1/TRBV3-2; D gene: TRBD1; CDR3 protein: CASSQDRGLGNQPQHF
J gene: TRBJ2-5; clone size: few; V gene: TRBV5-4; D gene: .; CDR3 protein: CASSLPSQETQYF
J gene: TRBJ2-1; clone size: .; V gene: TRBV27; D gene: TRBD2; CDR3 protein: CASSLTSGNNEQFF
J gene: TRBJ2-1; clone size: .; V gene: TRBV3-1/TRBV3-2; D gene: TRBD2; CDR3 protein: CASSRNLAGGGDEQFF
J gene: TRBJ1-5; clone size: few; V gene: TRBV2; D gene: .; CDR3 protein: CASRTWADTSYPQHF
J gene: TRBJ1-2; clone size: .; V gene: TRBV28; D gene: .; CDR3 protein: CASSLRTPGYTF
J gene: TRBJ1-3; clone size: few; V gene: TRBV3-1/TRBV3-2; D gene: .; CDR3 protein: CASRTDRLPGNTIYF
J gene: TRBJ2-1; clone size: .; V gene: TRBV7-6; D gene: TRBD2; CDR3 protein: CASSLALIGTSGHEQFF
J gene: TRBJ2-7; clone size: few; V gene: TRBV2; D gene: .; CDR3 protein: CASSGYFSYEQYF
J gene: TRBJ2-7; clone size: .; V gene: TRBV12-5; D gene: TRBD1; CDR3 protein: CASGSGQGSLGEQYF
J gene: TRBJ1-1; clone size: once; V gene: TRBV2; D gene: TRBD1; CDR3 protein: CASSGNTGGVGAFF
J gene: TRBJ2-1; clone size: once; V gene: TRBV11-2; D gene: TRBD2; CDR3 protein: CASSFLWTSGNEQFF
J gene: TRBJ1-2; clone size: .; V gene: TRBV18; D gene: .; CDR3 protein: CASSPQGNYGYTF
J gene: TRBJ2-7; clone size: .; V gene: TRBV19; D gene: .; CDR3 protein: CASSISQRTRYEQYF
J gene: TRBJ2-7; clone size: .; V gene: TRBV28; D gene: TRBD2; CDR3 protein: CASSLWGMGGGLPLSYEQYF
J gene: TRBJ2-3; clone size: few; V gene: TRBV9; D gene: .; CDR3 protein: CASSVATAGTGTQYF
J gene: TRBJ1-5; clone size: .; V gene: TRBV5-1; D gene: .; CDR3 protein: CASSLAPENQPQHF
J gene: TRBJ2-1; clone size: .; V gene: TRBV7-2; D gene: .; CDR3 protein: CASSLPGSGEQFF
J gene: TRBJ1-2; clone size: .; V gene: TRBV28; D gene: .; CDR3 protein: CASTREYGYTF
J gene: TRBJ1-4; clone size: .; V gene: TRBV11-2; D gene: TRBD1; CDR3 protein: CASRAGTGLTNEKLFF
J gene: TRBJ2-1; clone size: few; V gene: TRBV18; D gene: TRBD2; CDR3 protein: CASSLAGGRNNEQFF
J gene: TRBJ1-1; clone size: few; V gene: TRBV2; D gene: .; CDR3 protein: CASSEYESTEAFF
J gene: TRBJ1-4; clone size: .; V gene: TRBV5-1; D gene: TRBD1; CDR3 protein: CASSAWDRRGEKLFF
J gene: TRBJ2-5; clone size: .; V gene: TRBV3-1/TRBV3-2; D gene: .; CDR3 protein: CASSERRGTQYF
J gene: TRBJ2-2; clone size: .; V gene: TRBV5-1; D gene: TRBD1; CDR3 protein: CASSLVQGADGELFF
J gene: TRBJ1-2; clone size: few; V gene: TRBV7-8; D gene: .; CDR3 protein: CASSLTLTTDGYTF
J gene: TRBJ2-5; clone size: few; V gene: TRBV27; D gene: TRBD2; CDR3 protein: CASSFLLAGNQETQYF
J gene: TRBJ2-7; clone size: .; V gene: TRBV18; D gene: TRBD1; CDR3 protein: CASSSPQGANEQYF